A single sample is the source of the 29 T cell receptor beta chains below, sequenced in a study of T cell responses to AZD1222 COVID-19 vaccine. Assay: immunoSEQ multiplex PCR; the TCRdb copy retains only in-frame clones and omits some. The sample has roughly 140,000 clones, 90% seen once. Sequences were derived from peripheral blood, sampled on day 0 of AZD1222 vaccination. Receptors originate from an adult in good health.

The chain joins TRBV30 to TRBJ1-3; 9 bases map to TRBD1. Losses at the gene ends were 0 bases for V and 0 bases for J; bases not matched to a gene: 9. Germline lookup yields CDR1 GTSNPN and CDR2 SVGIG (reference sequence). The length of the CDR3 is 18 residues. CDR3 DNA: TGTGCCTGGAGTGTTGGGACAGGGAATTTTCGCTCTGGAAACACCATATATTTT. It encodes CAWSVGTGNFRSGNTIYF.

V usage is TRBV19 and J usage is TRBJ1-2; no firm D call. Germline V gene lookup returns CDR1 LNHDA and CDR2 SQIVND (reference sequence). The CDR3 has 14 amino acids. With 3 bases removed from V and 0 bases from J, the gap between germline ends came to 8 bases. The CDR3 loop is CASSMSAANYGYTF. The CDR3 DNA reads as TGTGCCAGTAGTATGTCGGCAGCTAACTATGGCTACACCTTC. Based on the CDR3 plus reference TRBV19 and TRBJ1-2, the full variable domain is DGGITQSPKYLFRKEGQNVTLSCEQNLNHDAMYWYRQDPGQGLRLIYYSQIVNDFQKGDIAEGYSVSREKKESFPLTVTSAQKNPTAFYLCASSMSAANYGYTFGSGTRLTVV.

This chain uses TRBV19 with TRBJ1-1; 7 nucleotides agree with TRBD1. This CDR3 is 16 amino acids long. V was clipped by 5 bases and J by 5 bases; unmatched bases: 14. The V gene's germline CDR1 is LNHDA and CDR2 SQIVND (reference sequence). CDR3 sequence (DNA): TGTGCCAGTAGTCCCCGACAGGGAAAAAGGGATACTGAAGCTTTCTTT. This encodes CASSPRQGKRDTEAFF.

The chain has TRBV15 and TRBJ2-3; D is unresolved. The CDR3 spans 14 residues. The V gene's germline CDR1 is LNHNV and CDR2 YYDKDF (reference sequence). Trimming took 4 bases from V and 1 from J, leaving 9 bases between them. CDR3 loop: CATSKRQGTDTQYF. In nucleotides, the CDR3 is TGTGCCACCAGCAAGCGTCAAGGCACAGATACGCAGTATTTT.

Only a few counts were recorded for this clone. The chain uses TRBV6-1 and TRBJ2-5; 10 bases align to TRBD2. Germline V gene sequence: CDR1 MNHNS, CDR2 SASEGT. The CDR3 extends over 16 amino acids. With V trimmed by 4 bases and J by 7 bases, 12 bases remained unmatched. The chain's CDR3 is CASSALAGVVGGTQYF. The CDR3 DNA reads TGTGCCAGCAGTGCCCTAGCGGGGGTCGTTGGGGGGACCCAGTACTTC.

The chain is built from TRBV6-5 and TRBJ2-5; 8 bases are shared with TRBD1. J gave up 7 bases and V 5 bases, and 12 bases lay outside the gene matches. Germline CDR1 MNHEY, CDR2 SVGAGI. The CDR3 runs to 15 residues. Here the CDR3 reads CASSRSGTGERTQYF. DNA for the CDR3: TGTGCCAGCAGTAGGTCGGGGACAGGCGAACGGACCCAGTACTTC.

V and J are TRBV3-1 (or the pseudogene TRBV3-2) and TRBJ2-2; maybe TRBD2 (6 bases). This CDR3 contains 16 residues. Germline V gene sequence: CDR1 LGHDT, CDR2 YNNKEL (reference sequence). V dropped 3 bases and J dropped 0 bases, with 11 bases sitting between them. CDR3: CASSHPPGANTGELFF. The CDR3, as DNA: TGTGCCAGCAGCCACCCGCCGGGAGCGAACACCGGGGAGCTGTTTTTT.

V usage is TRBV12-3 or TRBV12-4 and J usage is TRBJ2-1, with D maybe TRBD2 (6 bases). There are 13 residues in the CDR3. V lost 6 bases to trimming and J lost 7 bases, with 13 bases between them. The CDR3 sequence is CASRGLNDNEQFF. CDR3 DNA sequence: TGTGCCAGCAGGGGACTGAACGATAATGAGCAGTTCTTC.

By sample fraction, this clone is medium-sized. The J gene is TRBJ2-3, the V gene TRBV6-2 or TRBV6-3, with D possibly being TRBD2 (6 bases). Trimming removed 5 bases at V and 2 bases at J, with 11 bases between. This CDR3 contains 14 residues. Germline CDR1 is MNHEY and CDR2 is SVGEGT. CDR3 nucleotides: TGTGCCAGCAGTGCCCGGGAGCCCACAGATACGCAGTATTTT. It yields the protein CASSAREPTDTQYF.

The rearrangement uses TRBV20-1 and TRBJ2-7; D is undetermined. The V end lost 6 bases, the J end lost 3 bases, and 9 bases lay between the germline ends. The CDR3 contains 11 residues. Germline-derived CDR1 and CDR2 are DFQATT and SNEGSKA (reference sequence). The CDR3 nucleotides read TGCAGTGCCCGTTGGGGCTACGAGCAGTACTTC. Translated: CSARWGYEQYF.

CDR3 residues: CASSYGTDNSPLHF. The CDR3 DNA reads as TGTGCCAGCAGCTACGGGACAGATAATTCACCCCTCCACTTT. The V and J genes are TRBV13 and TRBJ1-6, with 7 bases identical to TRBD1. Germline assignment: CDR1 PRHDT and CDR2 FYEKMQ (reference sequence). The trim removed 4 bases at V and 5 bases at J, leaving 2 bases unmatched. CDR3 length: 14 amino acids.

CDR3: CAWSVGKKETQYF. The CDR3 DNA reads as TGTGCCTGGAGTGTGGGCAAAAAAGAGACCCAGTACTTC. J is TRBJ2-5 and V is TRBV30; D unresolved. Germline values: CDR1 GTSNPN, CDR2 SVGIG (reference sequence). CDR3 size: 13 residues. The V gene lost 0 bases and the J gene lost 3 bases, with 8 bases spanning the gap.

J is TRBJ1-2 and V is TRBV5-6, with D possibly being TRBD1 (5 bases). The germline V gene encodes CDR1 SGHDT and CDR2 YYEEEE. The CDR3 is 15 amino acids. The ends were cut back, 3 bases at V and 0 bases at J, with 12 bases in the middle. This CDR3 reads CASSWAGPTNYGYTF. CDR3 bases: TGTGCCAGCAGCTGGGCGGGACCCACTAACTATGGCTACACCTTC. Full variable domain (missing parts from reference TRBV5-6 and TRBJ1-2): DAGVTQSPTHLIKTRGQQVTLRCSPKSGHDTVSWYQQALGQGPQFIFQYYEEEERQRGNFPDRFSGHQFPNYSSELNVNALLLGDSALYLCASSWAGPTNYGYTFGSGTRLTVV.

In DNA form, the CDR3 reads TGTGCCAGCAGCGGCCCCTCGGGGCGTTCGGAGACCCAGTACTTC. It codes for CASSGPSGRSETQYF. The chain recombines TRBV9 with TRBJ2-5; D possibly uses TRBD1 or TRBD2 (5 bases each). Germline V gene data show CDR1 as SGDLS and CDR2 as YYNGEE. CDR3 length: 15 residues. Trimming cost V 3 bases and J 5 bases, with 17 bases left between them.

This clone was counted a single time. This chain joins TRBV4-2 and TRBJ1-3; TRBD1 might be the D (6 bases). The CDR3 covers 14 residues. Germline loops: CDR1 LGHNA, CDR2 YNFKEQ. V gave up 1 base and J gave up 7 bases, with 11 bases separating them. The CDR3 coding sequence is TGTGCCAGCAGCCAAGTAACAGGGACCAACACCATATATTTT. It specifies CASSQVTGTNTIYF.

This clone was counted a single time. The J gene is TRBJ2-3, the V gene TRBV19; D is perhaps TRBD2 (5 bases). The CDR3 length is 15 residues. Germline CDR1 is LNHDA and CDR2 is SQIVND (reference sequence). V dropped 3 bases and J dropped 0 bases, with 10 bases sitting between them. This CDR3 reads CASSISRVSTDTQYF. CDR3 nucleotides: TGTGCCAGTAGTATCTCGAGGGTGAGCACAGATACGCAGTATTTT.

V and J are TRBV30 and TRBJ2-1, with D perhaps matching TRBD1 (5 bases). Deletions cut 0 bases from V and 6 bases from J, with 9 bases between. Germline CDR1 and CDR2: GTSNPN and SVGIG (reference sequence). This CDR3 spans 13 amino acids. The DNA of the CDR3 is TGTGCCTGGAGTGTACGCCAGGGCAATGAGCAGTTCTTC. Protein product: CAWSVRQGNEQFF.

CDR3 residues: CSVVTGGRNQPQHF. The CDR3 nucleotides read TGCAGCGTTGTTACCGGGGGTAGGAATCAGCCCCAGCATTTT. The rearrangement links TRBV29-1 to TRBJ1-5; D perhaps matches TRBD1 (5 bases). The CDR3 spans 14 residues. The V end lost 4 bases, the J end lost 4 bases, and 14 bases lay between the germline ends. Germline V gene lookup returns CDR1 SQVTM and CDR2 ANQGSEA.

The gene calls are TRBV24-1 and TRBJ2-1; D is possibly TRBD1 (6 bases). Trimming removed 3 bases from V and 5 bases from J, with 13 bases in between. CDR3 size: 15 residues. Germline V gene sequence: CDR1 KGHDR, CDR2 SFDVKD. CDR3 DNA sequence: TGTGCCACCAGTGATCCTGCGACAGGCCACAATGAGCAGTTCTTC. Its protein product is CATSDPATGHNEQFF.

The rearrangement joins TRBV5-4 to TRBJ1-4; 7 positions match TRBD1. Germline trimming cut 10 bases from V and 3 bases from J; bases unmatched to any gene: 9. The CDR3 sequence is 14 residues long. CDR1 and CDR2 from the germline V gene are SGHNT and YYREEE (reference sequence). The DNA for the CDR3 is TGTGCCGGAACGAGTGGGACAGCTAATGAAAAACTGTTTTTT. This gives the protein CAGTSGTANEKLFF.

The chain employs TRBV27 and TRBJ1-2, with unresolved D. V was pared by 1 base and J by 8 bases, with 26 bases between. Germline V lookup: CDR1 MNHEY, CDR2 SMNVEV (reference sequence). The CDR3 is made up of 18 amino acids. The CDR3 coding sequence is TGTGCCAGCAGTTTATACGGTCCAGACCTCCCCTCAGATAGAGGCTACACCTTC. This sequence encodes CASSLYGPDLPSDRGYTF.

The chain uses TRBV19 and TRBJ2-7, with 8 bases aligning to TRBD1. Germline V gene sequence: CDR1 LNHDA, CDR2 SQIVND (reference sequence). The CDR3 has 14 residues. J was trimmed by 2 bases and V by 8 bases; bases with no gene match: 8. CDR3 in DNA: TGTGCCAGTGGAGCAGGGGGCCTCCCCTACGAGCAGTACTTC. This codes for CASGAGGLPYEQYF. Using reference TRBV19 and TRBJ2-7 for the parts outside the CDR3, the full variable domain is DGGITQSPKYLFRKEGQNVTLSCEQNLNHDAMYWYRQDPGQGLRLIYYSQIVNDFQKGDIAEGYSVSREKKESFPLTVTSAQKNPTAFYLCASGAGGLPYEQYFGPGTRLTVT.

The chain has TRBV11-3 and TRBJ1-1; 8 nucleotides line up with TRBD1. This CDR3 comprises 14 residues. The germline CDR1 and CDR2 sequences are SGHNT and YENEEA. The V segment lost 5 bases and the J segment 1 base; nucleotides outside the gene matches: 3. The CDR3 nucleotides read TGTGCCAGCAGCATTGGGACAGGGAACACTGAAGCTTTCTTT. The encoded protein is CASSIGTGNTEAFF.

The chain carries TRBV6-5 and TRBJ1-6; a possible D gene is TRBD1 (6 bases). CDR3 size: 15 residues. CDR1 and CDR2 (germline): MNHEY, SVGAGI. V lost 9 bases, J lost 7 bases, and 19 bases lay in between. CDR3 nucleotides: TGTGCCAGTATAAAAATGCTTGGACAGAATTCACCCCTCCACTTT. The encoded protein is CASIKMLGQNSPLHF.

The chain uses TRBV19 and TRBJ2-2; D gene ambiguous. V was clipped by 7 bases and J by 0 bases, with 12 bases between them. The germline V gene encodes CDR1 LNHDA and CDR2 SQIVND (reference sequence). The CDR3 runs to 15 residues. CDR3 protein: CASKQNLANTGELFF. CDR3 nucleotide sequence: TGTGCCAGTAAGCAGAATCTCGCGAACACCGGGGAGCTGTTTTTT. The full variable domain, with the rest looked up from reference TRBV19 and TRBJ2-2, is DGGITQSPKYLFRKEGQNVTLSCEQNLNHDAMYWYRQDPGQGLRLIYYSQIVNDFQKGDIAEGYSVSREKKESFPLTVTSAQKNPTAFYLCASKQNLANTGELFFGEGSRLTVL.

This chain's CDR3 is CASSYRDRGTSSSSYNEQFF. The CDR3 bases are TGCGCCAGCAGCTACCGGGACAGGGGGACTAGCTCAAGCTCCTACAATGAGCAGTTCTTC. The rearrangement links TRBV4-1 to TRBJ2-1; 11 nucleotides agree with TRBD1. This CDR3 is built from 20 residues. Germline CDR1 is MGHRA and CDR2 is YSYEKL. Trimming cost V 5 bases and J 0 bases; bases outside gene matches: 15.

This clone was picked up one time. The rearrangement links TRBV6-5 to TRBJ2-7; 9 bases map to TRBD2. Germline V gene sequence: CDR1 MNHEY, CDR2 SVGAGI. CDR3 length: 15 amino acids. J lost 0 bases, V lost 6 bases, and 6 bases had no gene match. The CDR3 sequence: CASSRWTSDSYEQYF. The CDR3 bases are TGTGCCAGCAGCCGCTGGACTAGCGACTCCTACGAGCAGTACTTC.

The count of this clone is one. The chain recombines TRBV6-2 or TRBV6-3 with TRBJ1-2, with no clear D. Per the germline V gene, CDR1 is MNHEY and CDR2 is SVGEGT. Trimming removed 5 bases at V and 5 bases at J, with 21 bases between. This CDR3 has 16 amino acids. This chain's CDR3 is CASSQVRAPGLYGYTF. The CDR3 DNA sequence: TGTGCCAGCAGTCAGGTCCGGGCCCCAGGACTATATGGCTACACCTTC.

The rearrangement links TRBV5-4 to TRBJ2-2; 14 bases are a match to TRBD2. This CDR3 comprises 15 residues. The J segment lost 7 bases and the V segment lost 4 bases, leaving 3 bases of the junction unmatched. Per germline, CDR1 SGHNT and CDR2 YYREEE (reference sequence). In nucleotides, the CDR3 is TGTGCCAGCAGCCAGGGACTAGCGGGAGACGGGGAGCTGTTTTTT. Amino acids: CASSQGLAGDGELFF.